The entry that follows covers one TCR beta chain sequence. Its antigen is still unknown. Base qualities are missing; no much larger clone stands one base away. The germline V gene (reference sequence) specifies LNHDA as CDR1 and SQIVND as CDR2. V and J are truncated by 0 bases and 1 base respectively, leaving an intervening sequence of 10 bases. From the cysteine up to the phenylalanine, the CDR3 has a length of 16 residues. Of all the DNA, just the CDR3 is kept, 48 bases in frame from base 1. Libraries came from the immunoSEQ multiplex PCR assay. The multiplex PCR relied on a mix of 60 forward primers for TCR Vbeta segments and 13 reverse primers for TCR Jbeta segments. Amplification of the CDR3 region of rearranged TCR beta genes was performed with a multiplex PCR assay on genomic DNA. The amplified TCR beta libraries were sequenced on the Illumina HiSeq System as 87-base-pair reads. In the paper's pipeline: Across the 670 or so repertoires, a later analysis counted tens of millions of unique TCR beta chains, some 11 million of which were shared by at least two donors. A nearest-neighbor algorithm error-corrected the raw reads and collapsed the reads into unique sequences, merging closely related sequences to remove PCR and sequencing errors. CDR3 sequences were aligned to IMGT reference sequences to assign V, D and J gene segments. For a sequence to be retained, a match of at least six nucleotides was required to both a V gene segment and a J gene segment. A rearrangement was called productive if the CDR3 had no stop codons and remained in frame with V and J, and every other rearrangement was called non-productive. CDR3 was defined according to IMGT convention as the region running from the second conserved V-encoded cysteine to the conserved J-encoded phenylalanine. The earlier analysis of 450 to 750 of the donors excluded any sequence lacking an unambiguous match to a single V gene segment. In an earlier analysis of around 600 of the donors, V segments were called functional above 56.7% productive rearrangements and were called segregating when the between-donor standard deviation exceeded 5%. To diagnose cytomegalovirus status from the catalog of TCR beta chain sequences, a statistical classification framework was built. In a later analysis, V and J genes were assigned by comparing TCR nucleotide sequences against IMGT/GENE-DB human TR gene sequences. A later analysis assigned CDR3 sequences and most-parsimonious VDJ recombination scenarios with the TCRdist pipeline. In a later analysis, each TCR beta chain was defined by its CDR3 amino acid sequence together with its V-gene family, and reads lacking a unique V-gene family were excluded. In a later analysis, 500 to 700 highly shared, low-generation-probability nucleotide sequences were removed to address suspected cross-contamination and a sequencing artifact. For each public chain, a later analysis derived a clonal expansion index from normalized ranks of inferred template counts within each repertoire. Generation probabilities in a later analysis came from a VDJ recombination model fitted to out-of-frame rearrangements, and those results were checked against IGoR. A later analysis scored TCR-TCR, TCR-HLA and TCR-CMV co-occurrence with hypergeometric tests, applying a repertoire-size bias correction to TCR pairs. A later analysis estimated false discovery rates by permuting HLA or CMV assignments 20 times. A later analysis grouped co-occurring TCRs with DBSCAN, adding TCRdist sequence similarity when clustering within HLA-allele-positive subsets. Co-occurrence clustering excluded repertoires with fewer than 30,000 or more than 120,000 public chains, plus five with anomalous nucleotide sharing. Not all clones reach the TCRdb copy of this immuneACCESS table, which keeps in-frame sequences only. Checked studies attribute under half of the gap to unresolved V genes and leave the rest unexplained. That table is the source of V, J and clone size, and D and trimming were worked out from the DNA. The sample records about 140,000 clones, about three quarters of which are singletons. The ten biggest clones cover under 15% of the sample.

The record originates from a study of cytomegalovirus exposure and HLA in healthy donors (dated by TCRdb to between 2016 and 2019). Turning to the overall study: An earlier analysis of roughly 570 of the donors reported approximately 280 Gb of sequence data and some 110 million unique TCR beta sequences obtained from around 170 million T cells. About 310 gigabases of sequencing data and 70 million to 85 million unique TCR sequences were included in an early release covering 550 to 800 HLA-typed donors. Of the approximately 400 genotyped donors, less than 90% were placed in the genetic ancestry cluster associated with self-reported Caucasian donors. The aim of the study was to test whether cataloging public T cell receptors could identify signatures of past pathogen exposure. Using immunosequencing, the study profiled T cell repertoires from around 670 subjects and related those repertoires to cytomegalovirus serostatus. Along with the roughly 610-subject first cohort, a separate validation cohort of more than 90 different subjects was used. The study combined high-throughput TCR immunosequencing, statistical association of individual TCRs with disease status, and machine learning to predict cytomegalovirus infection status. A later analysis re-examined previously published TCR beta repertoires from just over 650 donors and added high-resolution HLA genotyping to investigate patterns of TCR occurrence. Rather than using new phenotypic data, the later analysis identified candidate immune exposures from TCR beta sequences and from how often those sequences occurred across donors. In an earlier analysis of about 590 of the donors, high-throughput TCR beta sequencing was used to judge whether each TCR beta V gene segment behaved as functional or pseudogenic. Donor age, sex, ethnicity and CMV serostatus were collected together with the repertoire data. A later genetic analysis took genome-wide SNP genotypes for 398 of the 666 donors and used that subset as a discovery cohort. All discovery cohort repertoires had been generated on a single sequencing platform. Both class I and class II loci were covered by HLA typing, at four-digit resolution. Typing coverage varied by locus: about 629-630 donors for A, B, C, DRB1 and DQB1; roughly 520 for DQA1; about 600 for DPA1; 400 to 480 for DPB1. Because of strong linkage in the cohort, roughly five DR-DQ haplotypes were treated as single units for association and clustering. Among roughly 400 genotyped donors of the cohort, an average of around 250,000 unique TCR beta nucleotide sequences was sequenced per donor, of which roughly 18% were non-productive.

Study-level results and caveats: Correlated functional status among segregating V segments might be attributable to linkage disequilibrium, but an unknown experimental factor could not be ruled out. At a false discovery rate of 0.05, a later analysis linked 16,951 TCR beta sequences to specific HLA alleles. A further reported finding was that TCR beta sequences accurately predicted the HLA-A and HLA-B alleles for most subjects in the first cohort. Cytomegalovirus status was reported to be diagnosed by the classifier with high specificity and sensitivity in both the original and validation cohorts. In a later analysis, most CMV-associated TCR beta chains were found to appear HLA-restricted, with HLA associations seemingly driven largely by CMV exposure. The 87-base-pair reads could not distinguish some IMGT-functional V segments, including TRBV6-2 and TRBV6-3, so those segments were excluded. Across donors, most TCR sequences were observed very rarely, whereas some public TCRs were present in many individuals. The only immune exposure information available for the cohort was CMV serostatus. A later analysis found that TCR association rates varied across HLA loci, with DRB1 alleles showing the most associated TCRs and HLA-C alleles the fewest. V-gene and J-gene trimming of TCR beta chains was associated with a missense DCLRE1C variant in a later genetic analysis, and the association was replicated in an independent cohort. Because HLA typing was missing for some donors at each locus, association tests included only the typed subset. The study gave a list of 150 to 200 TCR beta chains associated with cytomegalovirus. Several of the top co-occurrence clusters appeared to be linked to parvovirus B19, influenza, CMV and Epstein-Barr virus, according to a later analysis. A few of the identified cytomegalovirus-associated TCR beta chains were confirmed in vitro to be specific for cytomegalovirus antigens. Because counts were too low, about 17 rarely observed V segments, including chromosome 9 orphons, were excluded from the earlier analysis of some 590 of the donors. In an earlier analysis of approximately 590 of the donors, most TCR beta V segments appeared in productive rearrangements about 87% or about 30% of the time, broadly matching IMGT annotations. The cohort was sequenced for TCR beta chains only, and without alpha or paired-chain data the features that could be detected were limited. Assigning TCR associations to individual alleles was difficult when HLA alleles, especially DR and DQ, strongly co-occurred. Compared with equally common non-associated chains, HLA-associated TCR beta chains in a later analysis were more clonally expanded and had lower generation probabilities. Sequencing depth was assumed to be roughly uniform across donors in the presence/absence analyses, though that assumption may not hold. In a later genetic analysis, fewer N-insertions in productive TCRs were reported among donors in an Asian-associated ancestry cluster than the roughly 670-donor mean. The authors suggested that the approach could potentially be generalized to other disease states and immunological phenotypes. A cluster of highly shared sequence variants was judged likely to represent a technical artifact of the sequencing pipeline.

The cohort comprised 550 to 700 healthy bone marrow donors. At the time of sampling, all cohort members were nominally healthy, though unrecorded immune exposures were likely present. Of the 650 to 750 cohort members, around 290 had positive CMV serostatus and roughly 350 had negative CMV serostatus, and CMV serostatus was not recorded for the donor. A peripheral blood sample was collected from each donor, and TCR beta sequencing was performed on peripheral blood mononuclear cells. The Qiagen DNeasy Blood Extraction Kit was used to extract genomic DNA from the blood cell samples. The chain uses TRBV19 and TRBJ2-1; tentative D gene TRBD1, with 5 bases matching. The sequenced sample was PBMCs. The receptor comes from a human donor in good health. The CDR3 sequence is CASSIDGQGSYNEQFF. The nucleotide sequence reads TGTGCCAGTAGTATAGACGGGCAGGGTTCCTACAATGAGCAGTTCTTC.